These 23 T cell receptor beta chains share one sample of origin, sequenced in a study of OX40 agonist ivuxolimab in advanced cancers. The method was immunoSEQ multiplex PCR; TCRdb's version includes in-frame clones alone and lacks a portion of them. The table includes tens of thousands of clones, 70% to 90% detected once. The specimen was CD4+ or CD8+ T cells sorted from blood, collected in a trial of the OX40 agonist ivuxolimab. These receptors came from an adult with an advanced solid tumor such as melanoma, head and neck, liver or kidney cancer.

The chain recombines TRBV28 with TRBJ1-5; D unclear. V lost 6 bases, J lost 3 bases, and 12 bases lay in between. The germline CDR1 and CDR2 sequences are MDHEN and SYDVKM. This CDR3 has 14 residues. The CDR3 nucleotides are TGTGCCAGCAGCCAAACCGATTTCAATCAGCCCCAGCATTTT. Translation: CASSQTDFNQPQHF. Full variable domain (remainder filled in from reference TRBV28 and TRBJ1-5): DVKVTQSSRYLVKRTGEKVFLECVQDMDHENMFWYRQDPGLGLRLIYFSYDVKMKEKGDIPEGYSVSREKKERFSLILESASTNQTSMYLCASSQTDFNQPQHFGDGTRLSIL.

The chain carries TRBV7-8 and TRBJ2-5; TRBD2 agrees at 9 bases. The length of the CDR3 is 17 residues. Unmatched junction bases numbered 13, after V lost 4 bases and J lost 4 bases. Germline values: CDR1 SGHVS, CDR2 FQNEAQ. The CDR3 is CASSWGPGGRGGETQYF. CDR3 sequence (DNA): TGTGCCAGCAGCTGGGGACCGGGCGGGAGGGGAGGAGAGACCCAGTACTTC.

The J gene is TRBJ2-2, the V gene TRBV9; possibly TRBD1 for D (5 bases). Trimming took off 5 bases at V and 4 bases at J, with 15 bases between the two ends. From germline, CDR1 is SGDLS and CDR2 YYNGEE. The CDR3 length is 15 residues. CDR3 residues: CASSVTGEPTGELFF. CDR3 coding DNA: TGTGCCAGCAGTGTTACAGGTGAACCCACCGGGGAGCTGTTTTTT.

The chain employs TRBV9 and TRBJ1-1; a weak D match, TRBD1 (6 bases). The ends were cut back, 4 bases at V and 6 bases at J, with 10 bases in the middle. The germline V gene has CDR1 SGDLS and CDR2 YYNGEE. The CDR3 is 12 amino acids. CDR3 DNA: TGTGCCAGCAGCCCCGGGGGCGCTGAAGCTTTCTTT. It yields the protein CASSPGGAEAFF.

This chain connects TRBV27 to TRBJ2-7; 10 bases line up with TRBD2. From germline, CDR1 is MNHEY and CDR2 SMNVEV (reference sequence). The CDR3 covers 15 residues. V lost 5 bases and J lost 0; bases outside the gene matches: 4. CDR3 region: CASSASGGASYEQYF. CDR3 bases: TGTGCCAGCAGTGCCAGCGGGGGGGCCTCCTACGAGCAGTACTTC.

The V and J genes are TRBV2 and TRBJ2-1; D is uncertain. The ends were cut back, 7 bases at V and 0 bases at J, with 7 bases in the middle. This CDR3 is built from 13 residues. CDR1 is SNHLY, CDR2 FYNNEI, per germline. The chain's CDR3 is CASMTSSYNEQFF. Here the CDR3 DNA reads TGTGCCAGCATGACGAGCTCCTACAATGAGCAGTTCTTC. The full variable domain, rest sourced from reference TRBV2 and TRBJ2-1, is EPEVTQTPSHQVTQMGQEVILRCVPISNHLYFYWYRQILGQKVEFLVSFYNNEISEKSEIFDDQFSVERPDGSNFTLKIRSTKLEDSAMYFCASMTSSYNEQFFGPGTRLTVL.

This clone was found a few times. The chain is built from TRBV6-5 and TRBJ1-6, with D unclear. Germline-derived CDR1 and CDR2 are MNHEY and SVGAGI. V was pared by 8 bases and J by 5 bases, with 10 bases between. The length of the CDR3 is 13 residues. CDR3 nucleotides: TGTGCCAGCCCCAGACCTGATAATTCACCCCTCCACTTT. Residues: CASPRPDNSPLHF.

V is TRBV6-4 and J is TRBJ2-1; the match to TRBD1 covers 12 bases. This CDR3 spans 16 amino acids. The J segment lost 9 bases and the V segment lost 3 bases, leaving 9 bases of the junction unmatched. The germline V gene has CDR1 MRHNA and CDR2 SNTAGT. In DNA, the CDR3 is TGTGCCAGCAGTGATGACCCGGGACAGGGGGCTGGTGAGCAGTTCTTC. Amino acid sequence: CASSDDPGQGAGEQFF.

This clone is a singleton in its sample. The CDR3 DNA is TGTGCCACCGAGCGGGGGGGCCTCACAGATACGCAGTATTTT. It is translated as CATERGGLTDTQYF. V usage is TRBV6-5 and J usage is TRBJ2-3; TRBD2 matches 10 bases. Germline V gives CDR1 MNHEY, CDR2 SVGAGI. The junction had 6 bases not matched to a gene; V was cut back by 10 bases and J by 2 bases. This CDR3 has 14 amino acids.

The chain has TRBV27 and TRBJ2-1; D not resolved. There are 14 residues in the CDR3. V was trimmed by 3 bases and J by 7 bases, leaving 13 bases between them. Germline V gene lookup returns CDR1 MNHEY and CDR2 SMNVEV (reference sequence). For the CDR3, the DNA is TGTGCCAGCAGTTTCCCCGGGCAGCGAAATGAGCAGTTCTTC. It translates to CASSFPGQRNEQFF.

The chain employs TRBV4-1 and TRBJ1-2, with a tentative D call TRBD1 (5 bases). The CDR3 loop spans 15 amino acids. Germline CDR1 MGHRA, CDR2 YSYEKL. The V and J ends lost 1 base and 4 bases respectively, with 13 bases between them. The CDR3 DNA is TGCGCCAGCAGCCAAGTGGAGGGGTACGGCTATGGCTACACCTTC. Encoded protein: CASSQVEGYGYGYTF.

The chain links TRBV7-9 to TRBJ1-5; D is possibly TRBD1 (6 bases). CDR3 length equals 14 residues. Trimming left V 1 base short and J 2 bases short, with 6 bases between. CDR1 and CDR2 from the germline V gene are SEHNR and FQNEAQ (reference sequence). CDR3 sequence reads: CASSLEGGNQPQHF. The CDR3 DNA reads as TGTGCCAGCAGCTTAGAGGGGGGCAATCAGCCCCAGCATTTT.

The V gene is TRBV15, the J gene TRBJ1-1; the D is unclear. This CDR3 is 15 amino acids long. Germline CDR1 LNHNV, CDR2 YYDKDF (reference sequence). Trimming stripped 5 bases from V and 7 bases from J, with 20 bases between. The CDR3 protein is CATSGCWGCPLEAFF. CDR3 DNA sequence: TGTGCCACCAGCGGGTGCTGGGGATGCCCACTTGAAGCTTTCTTT. Supplemented by reference TRBV15 and TRBJ1-1, the full variable domain reads DAMVIQNPRYQVTQFGKPVTLSCSQTLNHNVMYWYQQKSSQAPKLLFHYYDKDFNNEADTPDNFQSRRPNTSFCFLDIRSPGLGDTAMYLCATSGCWGCPLEAFFGQGTRLTVV.

V and J are TRBV7-9 and TRBJ2-7; 10 nucleotides match TRBD2. The CDR3 sequence is 16 residues long. Looked up from germline, CDR1 is SEHNR and CDR2 is FQNEAQ (reference sequence). J lost 1 base, V lost 4 bases, and 7 bases had no gene match. The CDR3 DNA sequence: TGTGCCAGCAGCTGGGTGGGTAGCGGGAGGTCCTACGAGCAGTACTTC. This translates into CASSWVGSGRSYEQYF.

The chain recombines TRBV13 with TRBJ2-3; 9 nucleotides match TRBD1. This CDR3 comprises 16 residues. The junction had 6 bases not matched to a gene; V was cut back by 4 bases and J by 1 base. The germline gives CDR1 PRHDT, CDR2 FYEKMQ (reference sequence). The CDR3, as DNA: TGTGCCAGCAGCTCTCACGACAGGGGGGGCACAGATACGCAGTATTTT. Amino acids: CASSSHDRGGTDTQYF.

This chain uses TRBV30 with TRBJ2-7; 8 nucleotides match TRBD2. The CDR3 has 13 amino acids. Per germline, CDR1 GTSNPN and CDR2 SVGIG (reference sequence). The CDR3 bases are TGTGCTGGGCTTTCCGGGAGGGCCGTTGAGCAGTACTTC. Amino acids: CAGLSGRAVEQYF.

This clone was found a few times. J is TRBJ2-7 and V is TRBV6-5; 7 nucleotides line up with TRBD1. The V gene's germline CDR1 is MNHEY and CDR2 SVGAGI. CDR3 length: 15 amino acids. V was pared by 2 bases and J by 3 bases, with 7 bases of the junction left unmatched. The CDR3 DNA follows: TGTGCCAGCAGTTACGGGGCAGGGGGTCACTACGAGCAGTACTTC. Translation: CASSYGAGGHYEQYF.

V gene TRBV18 combines with J gene TRBJ1-4; TRBD1 is a possible D gene (5 bases). Trimming removed 5 bases from V and 0 bases from J, with 16 bases in between. The CDR3 is 17 amino acids. Per the germline V gene, CDR1 is KGHSH and CDR2 is LQKENI. The CDR3, as DNA: TGTGCCAGCTCATTAGAGGGGTCCCATGCAACTAATGAAAAACTGTTTTTT. It translates to CASSLEGSHATNEKLFF. Full variable domain (rest looked up from reference TRBV18 and TRBJ1-4): NAGVMQNPRHLVRRRGQEARLRCSPMKGHSHVYWYRQLPEEGLKFMVYLQKENIIDESGMPKERFSAEFPKEGPSILRIQQVVRGDSAAYFCASSLEGSHATNEKLFFGSGTQLSVL.

The chain recombines TRBV27 with TRBJ2-1; tentatively, D is TRBD2 (7 bases). Trimming took off 8 bases at V and 4 bases at J, with 18 bases between the two ends. The CDR3 contains 15 residues. Germline values: CDR1 MNHEY, CDR2 SMNVEV (reference sequence). The CDR3 sequence is CASLRAGALYNEQFF. CDR3 nucleotide sequence: TGTGCCAGCCTAAGGGCGGGGGCCCTGTACAATGAGCAGTTCTTC.

In its sample, this clone is medium-sized. The CDR3 nucleotides read TGTGCTAGTGGTTTTGGGGATTTGGCTGGCTACACCTTC. As protein: CASGFGDLAGYTF. This chain connects TRBV12-5 to TRBJ1-2; D not certain. Germline CDR1 LGHNT, CDR2 FRNRAP. The V end lost 3 bases, the J end lost 7 bases, and 12 bases lay between the germline ends. The CDR3 loop spans 13 amino acids.

This clone turned up a few times. The chain has TRBV6-1 and TRBJ2-2, with D perhaps being TRBD1 or TRBD2 (5 bases each). Deletions cut 7 bases from V and 3 bases from J, with 12 bases between. Germline V lookup: CDR1 MNHNS, CDR2 SASEGT. This CDR3 region has 14 residues. This chain's CDR3 is CASKGDLDTGELFF. The CDR3 DNA reads TGTGCCAGCAAAGGGGACCTCGACACCGGGGAGCTGTTTTTT.

This chain links TRBV7-9 with TRBJ1-1; D ambiguous. Germline V CDR1 and CDR2: SEHNR, FQNEAQ (reference sequence). This CDR3 spans 14 amino acids. The V and J ends lost 1 base and 3 bases respectively, with 9 bases between them. DNA of the CDR3: TGTGCCAGCAGCTTAGTAATAGGACACACTGAAGCTTTCTTT. This codes for CASSLVIGHTEAFF.

The V gene is TRBV7-9, the J gene TRBJ2-7, with D perhaps matching TRBD1 or TRBD2 (5 bases each). Germline CDR1 reads SEHNR; CDR2 reads FQNEAQ (reference sequence). This CDR3 is 13 amino acids long. V lost 5 bases, J lost 6 bases, and 14 bases lay in between. For the CDR3, the DNA is TGTGCCAGCAGCCATGGGACCCTTGGCGAGCAGTACTTC. Translated, it gives CASSHGTLGEQYF.